This is a list of T cell receptor beta chains from one sample in a study of blood T cell repertoires in COVID-19. Measured with immunoSEQ multiplex PCR; TCRdb has only the in-frame clones, and not every one. This sample has some 390,000 clones, with 75% to 90% found just once. The specimen was PBMCs or T cells enriched from blood (not recorded which). The receptors were gathered from a man in his thirties or forties who had recovered from COVID-19. The CDR3 runs from the conserved cysteine through the conserved F or W. The D gene is left open where the match is weak. The size field is filled for only some rows; it gives once, few, many or a size class.

-	TRBV14	TRBJ2-1	-	CASSQVVWTPNNEQFF	TGTGCCAGCAGCCAAGTCGTTTGGACACCCAACAATGAGCAGTTCTTC
-	TRBV9	TRBJ1-5	TRBD1	CASSLFRDRYQPQHF	TGTGCCAGCAGCTTATTCCGGGACAGATATCAGCCCCAGCATTTT
-	TRBV28	TRBJ1-1	-	CASSYSQGNTEAFF	TGTGCCAGCAGTTATTCACAGGGGAACACTGAAGCTTTCTTT
once	TRBV20-1	TRBJ2-1	-	CSASSSWSYNEQFF	TGCAGTGCTAGTAGTTCTTGGAGTTACAATGAGCAGTTCTTC
once	TRBV18	TRBJ1-1	-	CASSPRGGDTEAFF	TGTGCCAGCTCACCAAGGGGCGGGGACACTGAAGCTTTCTTT
-	TRBV5-1	TRBJ1-4	-	CASSLVQGEKLFF	TGCGCCAGCAGCTTGGTCCAGGGGGAAAAACTGTTTTTT
-	TRBV4-1	TRBJ2-6	-	CASSQTPSGANVLTF	TGCGCCAGCAGCCAGACACCCTCTGGGGCCAACGTCCTGACTTTC
once	TRBV9	TRBJ2-3	TRBD2	CASSVVGLAGGDTQYF	TGTGCCAGCAGCGTAGTGGGACTAGCGGGCGGGGATACGCAGTATTTT
-	TRBV4-1	TRBJ1-2	TRBD1	CASSQVGGTANYGYTF	TGCGCCAGCAGCCAAGTAGGCGGGACAGCTAACTATGGCTACACCTTC
-	TRBV3-1/TRBV3-2	TRBJ1-4	-	CASSQAFETEGYEKLFF	TGTGCCAGCAGCCAAGCATTCGAGACAGAAGGTTATGAAAAACTGTTTTTT
-	TRBV7-9	TRBJ1-2	-	CASSLDESLYGYTF	TGTGCCAGCAGCTTAGACGAAAGCCTCTATGGCTACACCTTC
-	TRBV6-5	TRBJ1-4	-	CASSFTSTNEKLFF	TGTGCCAGCAGTTTTACATCAACTAATGAAAAACTGTTTTTT
few	TRBV28	TRBJ1-5	-	CASSQRGPQHF	TGTGCCAGCAGCCAAAGGGGGCCCCAGCATTTT
-	TRBV28	TRBJ1-6	-	CASSFMQSNSPLHF	TGTGCCAGCAGTTTTATGCAGTCTAATTCACCCCTCCACTTT
-	TRBV3-1/TRBV3-2	TRBJ2-2	-	CASNRGANTGELFF	TGTGCCAGCAATCGCGGCGCGAACACCGGGGAGCTGTTTTTT
-	TRBV14	TRBJ2-5	-	CASSQTPKVLGDQETQYF	TGTGCCAGCAGCCAGACACCCAAGGTACTCGGGGACCAAGAGACCCAGTACTTC